The clone carrying this T cell receptor (beta chain) was recorded a few times. The authors prepared the TCRbeta library with unique molecular identifiers. TCRdb recomputed calls from the PCR reads with MiXCR, one row per CDR3 protein. The sample lists 350,000 to 400,000 distinct CDR3 sequences; about 14% were seen once. The entry originates in a study of T-cell reconstitution after alpha-beta-depleted transplantation in children. Between the trimmed V and J ends, which lost 1 base and 2 bases, there was a span of 12 bases. Germline V gives CDR1 SGHKS, CDR2 YYEKEE (reference sequence). The length of the CDR3 is 15 residues.

The TCR sequence derives from a human donor who donated a stem cell graft to a child with Fanconi anemia. This specimen consisted of PBMCs, obtained from the stem cell graft. The genes are TRBV5-5 and TRBJ2-5; D could derive from TRBD1 or TRBD2 (5 bases each). The CDR3 nucleotides read TGTGCCAGCAGCTTGTCCGGGGCCCGGCAAGAGACCCAGTACTTC. Its translation: CASSLSGARQETQYF.